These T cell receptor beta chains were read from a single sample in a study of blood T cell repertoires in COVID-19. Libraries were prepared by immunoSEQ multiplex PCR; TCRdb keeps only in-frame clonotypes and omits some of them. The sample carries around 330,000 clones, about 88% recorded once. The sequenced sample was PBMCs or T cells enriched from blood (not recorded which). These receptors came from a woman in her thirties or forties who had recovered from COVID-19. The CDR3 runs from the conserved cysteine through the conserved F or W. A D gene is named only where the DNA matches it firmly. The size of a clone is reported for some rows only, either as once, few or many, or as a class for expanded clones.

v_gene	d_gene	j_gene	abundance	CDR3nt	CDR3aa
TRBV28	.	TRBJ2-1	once	TGTGCCAGCAGTTTTTCCCTTTCCTACAATGAGCAGTTCTTC	CASSFSLSYNEQFF
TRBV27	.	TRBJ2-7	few	TGTGCCAGCAGTTTCGGCAGGGAGGACTACGAGCAGTACTTC	CASSFGREDYEQYF
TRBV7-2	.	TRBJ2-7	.	TGTGCCAGCAGCTTTGGGGGGACGAGCCCCTACGAGCAGTACTTC	CASSFGGTSPYEQYF
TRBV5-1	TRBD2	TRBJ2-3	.	TGCGCCAGCAGCTGGCGTAGCGGGGGCACAGATACGCAGTATTTT	CASSWRSGGTDTQYF
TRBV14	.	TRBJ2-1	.	TGTGCCAGCAGCCCCGGGACACATTACAATGAGCAGTTCTTC	CASSPGTHYNEQFF
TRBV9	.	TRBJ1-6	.	TGTGCCAGCAGCGAGACAGGCAATTCACCCCTCCACTTT	CASSETGNSPLHF
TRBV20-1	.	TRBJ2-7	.	TGCAGTGCTAGTAATCCCGGTGGCGAGCAGTACTTC	CSASNPGGEQYF
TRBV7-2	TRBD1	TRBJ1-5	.	TGTGCCAGCAGCTTAGTTTCGGGACAGGGTTATCAGCCCCAGCATTTT	CASSLVSGQGYQPQHF
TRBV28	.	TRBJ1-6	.	TGTGCCAGCAGTACCCCGGGGGGGGGCGCCGGCTCACCCCTCCACTTT	CASSTPGGGAGSPLHF
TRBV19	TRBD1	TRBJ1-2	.	TGTGCCAGTAGTTTCTCCGACAGGGGAGGCTACACCTTC	CASSFSDRGGYTF
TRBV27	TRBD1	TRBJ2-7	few	TGTGCCAGCAGTTCCTGGGACAGGGGGGCCTACTACGAGCAGTACTTC	CASSSWDRGAYYEQYF
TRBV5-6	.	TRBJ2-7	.	TGTGCCAGCAGCTTGGGGGCAGGGGAGAACGAGCAGTACTTC	CASSLGAGENEQYF
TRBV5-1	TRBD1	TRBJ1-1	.	TGCGCCAGCAGCTACTATACAGGGGGCACTGAAGCTTTCTTT	CASSYYTGGTEAFF
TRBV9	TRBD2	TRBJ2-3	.	TGTGCCAGCAGCGTAGGACTAGCCGCCACAGATACGCAGTATTTT	CASSVGLAATDTQYF
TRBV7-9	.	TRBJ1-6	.	TGTGCCAGCAGCTTCGACATCTCCTATAATTCACCCCTCCACTTT	CASSFDISYNSPLHF